Below are 23 T cell receptor beta chains sequenced from a single sample in a study of blood T cell repertoires in COVID-19. Profiling relied on immunoSEQ multiplex PCR, and the TCRdb table lists in-frame clones only, not all of them. The sample gives almost 95,000 clones, about 86% of which show up once; roughly 6.3% is in the top ten. The sample was peripheral blood. Receptors were obtained from a man between 60 and 75 years old with acute or convalescent COVID-19.

The rearrangement uses TRBV7-9 and TRBJ2-5; 10 bases are shared with TRBD1. Unmatched junction bases numbered 8, after V lost 5 bases and J lost 5 bases. Germline CDR1 and CDR2: SEHNR and FQNEAQ (reference sequence). This CDR3 region has 15 residues. The CDR3 region is CASSPGQGLWETQYF. As DNA, the CDR3 is TGTGCCAGCAGCCCGGGACAGGGGCTGTGGGAGACCCAGTACTTC.

The chain couples TRBV29-1 to TRBJ1-2; D is uncertain. The V gene lost 7 bases and the J gene lost 5 bases, with 14 bases spanning the gap. Germline assignment: CDR1 SQVTM and CDR2 ANQGSEA. This CDR3 is 12 amino acids long. CDR3 DNA sequence: TGCAGCGCTACTGAAAGCGGGTATGGCTACACCTTC. This sequence encodes CSATESGYGYTF.

The sample holds one count of this clone. The chain has TRBV3-1 (or the pseudogene TRBV3-2) and TRBJ2-7; possible D gene TRBD1, 5 bases. Per germline, CDR1 LGHDT and CDR2 YNNKEL (reference sequence). The CDR3 is 15 amino acids. V shed 0 bases and J shed 0 bases, with 9 bases lying between them. The CDR3 nucleotides read TGTGCCAGCAGCCAAGATTCTACAGGCTCCTACGAGCAGTACTTC. Its translation: CASSQDSTGSYEQYF.

This chain joins TRBV12-3 or TRBV12-4 and TRBJ1-4; D gene ambiguous. Trimming took 5 bases from V and 6 from J, leaving 10 bases between them. The CDR3 length is 13 residues. The CDR3: CASSPRGYEKLFF. CDR3 nucleotides: TGTGCCAGCAGTCCACGGGGATATGAAAAACTGTTTTTT.

The chain couples TRBV19 to TRBJ2-2; TRBD2 matches 10 bases. CDR3 length: 18 amino acids. V shed 1 base, J shed 3 bases, and the junction held 8 bases outside the gene matches. In germline, CDR1 is LNHDA, CDR2 SQIVND (reference sequence). CDR3 residues: CASSIVGLAGAHTGELFF. In nucleotides, the CDR3 is TGTGCCAGTAGTATAGTCGGGCTAGCGGGGGCCCACACCGGGGAGCTGTTTTTT.

The chain combines TRBV29-1 with TRBJ2-3; D is possibly TRBD1 (6 bases). With 4 bases removed from V and 10 bases from J, the gap between germline ends came to 18 bases. The CDR3 extends over 13 amino acids. Germline CDR1 is SQVTM and CDR2 is ANQGSEA. The CDR3 is CSVGGGGAAAQYF. CDR3 in DNA: TGCAGCGTTGGAGGGGGTGGGGCCGCGGCGCAGTATTTT.

This clone appeared once. The chain carries TRBV11-2 and TRBJ1-1; D is undetermined. Germline V gives CDR1 SGHAT, CDR2 FQNNGV. The CDR3 sequence is 11 residues long. V was cut by 3 bases and J by 6 bases, with 5 bases left in between. CDR3 DNA: TGTGCCAGCAGCTTCGGGTCTGAAGCTTTCTTT. Encoded protein: CASSFGSEAFF.

The chain couples TRBV19 to TRBJ2-1; TRBD1 matches at 7 bases. Trimming took 6 bases from V and 0 from J; bases not matched to a gene: 5. CDR1 is LNHDA and CDR2 is SQIVND in the germline V gene (reference sequence). There are 15 residues in the CDR3. This chain's CDR3 is CASSTGASSYNEQFF. CDR3 DNA sequence: TGTGCCAGTAGCACAGGGGCAAGCTCCTACAATGAGCAGTTCTTC.

The chain uses TRBV19 and TRBJ2-6; 7 bases fit TRBD1. Per germline, CDR1 LNHDA and CDR2 SQIVND (reference sequence). Unmatched junction bases numbered 2, after V lost 5 bases and J lost 1 base. The CDR3 is made up of 15 amino acids. This CDR3 reads CASSSQGSGANVLTF. CDR3 in DNA: TGTGCCAGTAGTTCACAGGGGTCTGGGGCCAACGTCCTGACTTTC.

The rearrangement links TRBV3-1 (or the pseudogene TRBV3-2) to TRBJ1-2; TRBD1 might be the D (6 bases). CDR1 LGHDT and CDR2 YNNKEL come from the germline V gene (reference sequence). This CDR3 is built from 16 residues. V was pared by 0 bases and J by 0 bases, with 11 bases between. The CDR3 loop is CASSQDPRGANYGYTF. The DNA for the CDR3 is TGTGCCAGCAGCCAAGATCCCAGGGGTGCTAACTATGGCTACACCTTC.

This clone was seen a few times. This sequence joins TRBV24-1 and TRBJ1-2; D not resolved. Germline lookup yields CDR1 KGHDR and CDR2 SFDVKD. The ends were cut back, 4 bases at V and 6 bases at J, with 8 bases in the middle. The CDR3 runs 12 residues. CDR3 DNA: TGTGCCACCAGTGACGGGGTTGATGGCTACACCTTC. Residues: CATSDGVDGYTF.

The genes are TRBV7-9 and TRBJ1-2, with a weak D call TRBD1 (6 bases). Trimming removed 2 bases from V and 4 bases from J, with 11 bases in between. CDR3 length: 14 residues. CDR1 is SEHNR, CDR2 FQNEAQ, per germline (reference sequence). CDR3 sequence reads: CASSLSRTVYGYTF. CDR3 in DNA: TGTGCCAGCAGCTTATCACGGACAGTCTATGGCTACACCTTC.

Worth noting for this clone: The sample contains more than one DNA sequence encoding this CDR3. The gene calls are TRBV5-6 and TRBJ1-1; D might be TRBD1 (5 bases). This CDR3 region has 14 residues. The V end lost 1 base, the J end lost 5 bases, and 12 bases lay between the germline ends. Germline values: CDR1 SGHDT, CDR2 YYEEEE. The CDR3 region has the DNA TGTGCCAGCAGCTTGAGGGGTGTAGGGACTGAAGCTTTCTTT. The encoded protein is CASSLRGVGTEAFF.

This sequence joins TRBV5-6 and TRBJ1-1, with D perhaps TRBD1 (5 bases). The V end was cut by 4 bases, the J end by 8 bases, with 12 bases between. The CDR3 contains 12 residues. Germline V CDR1 and CDR2: SGHDT, YYEEEE. CDR3: CASSPGDGEAFF. The CDR3 DNA reads as TGTGCCAGCAGCCCGGGGGACGGCGAAGCTTTCTTT.

This clone appeared once. The rearrangement links TRBV7-8 to TRBJ2-7; TRBD1 agrees at 10 bases. From germline, CDR1 is SGHVS and CDR2 FQNEAQ. V dropped 2 bases and J dropped 3; count of bases not matched to a gene: 4. This CDR3 has 15 amino acids. CDR3 sequence reads: CASSLRGDRGYEQYF. The CDR3 DNA is TGTGCCAGCAGCTTAAGGGGGGACAGGGGCTACGAGCAGTACTTC.

This clone was found a few times. This chain joins TRBV14 and TRBJ1-1; unclear D gene. The CDR3 runs to 14 residues. V lost 0 bases and J 4 bases, leaving 9 bases between the germline ends. Germline CDR1 is SGHDN and CDR2 is FVKESK. The CDR3, as DNA: TGTGCCAGCAGCCAAGAGCACCCGGGCACTGAAGCTTTCTTT. Residues: CASSQEHPGTEAFF.

The chain recombines TRBV2 with TRBJ1-3, with D possibly being TRBD1 (6 bases). Germline V gene lookup returns CDR1 SNHLY and CDR2 FYNNEI. The CDR3 is 19 residues long. The V gene lost 5 bases and the J gene lost 1 base, with 24 bases spanning the gap. CDR3 nucleotide sequence: TGTGCCAGCAGTCTCAACCGGGACATCTCCTATCTATCTGGAAACACCATATATTTT. Its protein product is CASSLNRDISYLSGNTIYF.

The CDR3 is CASSLRRGAQGAGELFF. The DNA of the CDR3 is TGTGCCAGCAGCTTACGCAGAGGGGCACAGGGGGCCGGGGAGCTGTTTTTT. The rearrangement links TRBV11-2 to TRBJ2-2; the match to TRBD1 covers 8 bases. The V gene end was trimmed by 2 bases and the J gene end by 6 bases; junction bases not matched to a gene: 11. The CDR3 spans 17 residues. Germline values: CDR1 SGHAT, CDR2 FQNNGV.

This rearrangement joins TRBV3-1 (or the pseudogene TRBV3-2) to TRBJ1-2; 10 bases align to TRBD1. The CDR3 is made up of 16 amino acids. Trimming took 3 bases from V and 4 from J; bases not matched to a gene: 8. Germline V CDR1 and CDR2: LGHDT, YNNKEL (reference sequence). CDR3 protein: CASSHLDRGKPYGYTF. The CDR3, as DNA: TGTGCCAGCAGCCACCTGGACAGGGGGAAACCCTATGGCTACACCTTC.

The chain carries TRBV5-1 and TRBJ1-1, with 8 bases lining up with TRBD1. The CDR3 runs to 15 residues. After removal of 4 bases from V and 0 bases from J, the junction contained 5 bases not matched to a gene. Germline-derived CDR1 and CDR2 are SGHRS and YFSETQ. As DNA, the CDR3 is TGCGCCAGCAGCCGACAGGGGTTGTTGAACACTGAAGCTTTCTTT. This encodes CASSRQGLLNTEAFF.

The chain carries TRBV5-1 and TRBJ1-1, with a possible D match to TRBD1 (5 bases). Germline CDR1 SGHRS, CDR2 YFSETQ. The CDR3 sequence is 15 residues long. V lost 0 bases, J lost 1 base, and 10 bases lay in between. In nucleotides, the CDR3 is TGCGCCAGCAGCTTGGCCTACGGACAGAACACTGAAGCTTTCTTT. This encodes CASSLAYGQNTEAFF.

This chain connects TRBV18 to TRBJ2-3; maybe TRBD2 (6 bases). Germline V gene lookup returns CDR1 KGHSH and CDR2 LQKENI. This CDR3 contains 15 residues. V was clipped by 1 base and J by 3 bases, with 11 bases between them. The CDR3 nucleotides are TGTGCCAGCTCACCACTCGGGGGTTTAACAGATACGCAGTATTTT. Translation: CASSPLGGLTDTQYF.

The rearrangement links TRBV25-1 to TRBJ1-4, with a weak D call TRBD1 (5 bases). Germline values: CDR1 MGHDK, CDR2 SYGVNS. The CDR3 is made up of 15 amino acids. V was pared by 6 bases and J by 4 bases, with 15 bases between. The CDR3 nucleotides are TGTGCCAGCAGAGGTTTTACAGGAATTAATGAAAAACTGTTTTTT. Translating it yields CASRGFTGINEKLFF.